What follows are 29 T cell receptor beta chains derived from one specimen sequenced in a study of shared clonotypes between healthy human individuals. Only in-frame clones appear in the TCRdb table, and some are missing; sequencing was by immunoSEQ multiplex PCR. Of about 2.3 million clones detected, about 92% appear once; the ten largest clones hold about 0.39%. Sequenced sample: naive CD4+ T cells from PBMCs. The subset denotes: CD45RA+ positively selected. The receptors stem from a man aged 18 to 30 in good health. Some clones in this sample may be carry-over from other donors' samples.

V gene TRBV7-8 combines with J gene TRBJ2-1; D is ambiguous. V lost 1 base and J 2 bases, leaving 12 bases between the germline ends. The germline V gene has CDR1 SGHVS and CDR2 FQNEAQ. The CDR3 runs to 16 residues. The CDR3 DNA sequence: TGTGCCAGCAGCTTAGTTGTTTACGGCACCTACAATGAGCAGTTCTTC. Protein sequence: CASSLVVYGTYNEQFF.

The chain combines TRBV4-2 with TRBJ2-1; D tentatively reads TRBD1 or TRBD2 (7 bases each). The germline V gene encodes CDR1 LGHNA and CDR2 YNFKEQ. V was pared by 0 bases and J by 9 bases, with 15 bases between. The CDR3 is made up of 15 amino acids. The CDR3 reads CASSQDYGRGGEQFF. The CDR3 coding sequence is TGTGCCAGCAGCCAAGATTACGGCAGGGGGGGTGAGCAGTTCTTC.

This chain joins TRBV5-4 and TRBJ2-1, with 8 bases identical to TRBD2. This CDR3 has 16 amino acids. V lost 1 base to trimming and J lost 4 bases; unmatched junction nucleotides: 7. Germline CDR1 SGHNT, CDR2 YYREEE (reference sequence). The CDR3: CASSLRGRKNYNEQFF. The CDR3 DNA reads TGTGCCAGCAGCTTGCGCGGGAGGAAAAATTACAATGAGCAGTTCTTC.

This chain connects TRBV7-9 to TRBJ2-7; D gene uncertain. Trimming took off 5 bases at V and 2 bases at J, with 7 bases between the two ends. The CDR3 is made up of 12 amino acids. Germline V gives CDR1 SEHNR, CDR2 FQNEAQ (reference sequence). The CDR3, as DNA: TGTGCCAGCAGCCCTACGACCTACGAGCAGTACTTC. Its protein product is CASSPTTYEQYF.

This sequence joins TRBV7-9 and TRBJ2-7; D is perhaps TRBD1 or TRBD2 (5 bases each). This CDR3 has 14 amino acids. Trimming took off 0 bases at V and 4 bases at J, with 10 bases between the two ends. Germline lookup yields CDR1 SEHNR and CDR2 FQNEAQ (reference sequence). The CDR3 region has the DNA TGTGCCAGCAGCTTAGCCGGCAGGGAGTACGAGCAGTACTTC. This gives the protein CASSLAGREYEQYF. The whole variable domain, remainder taken from reference TRBV7-9 and TRBJ2-7, is DTGVSQNPRHKITKRGQNVTFRCDPISEHNRLYWYRQTLGQGPEFLTYFQNEAQLEKSRLLSDRFSAERPKGSFSTLEIQRTEQGDSAMYLCASSLAGREYEQYFGPGTRLTVT.

V is TRBV28 and J is TRBJ2-1; TRBD2 matches 9 bases. With 3 bases clipped from V and 7 bases from J, the junction kept 4 bases outside the gene matches. Germline-derived CDR1 and CDR2 are MDHEN and SYDVKM. The CDR3 has 14 residues. CDR3 in DNA: TGTGCCAGCAGTTTGGCTAGCGGGGTAAATGAGCAGTTCTTC. This codes for CASSLASGVNEQFF.

The chain uses TRBV5-1 and TRBJ1-1, with a possible D match to TRBD1 (6 bases). This CDR3 region has 14 residues. Germline CDR1 and CDR2: SGHRS and YFSETQ. The V and J ends lost 6 bases and 4 bases respectively, with 16 bases between them. The CDR3 spells CASTLGGPGTEAFF. CDR3 DNA sequence: TGCGCCAGCACACTAGGGGGTCCGGGCACTGAAGCTTTCTTT. Looking up the rest from reference TRBV5-1 and TRBJ1-1 gives the full variable domain: KAGVTQTPRYLIKTRGQQVTLSCSPISGHRSVSWYQQTPGQGLQFLFEYFSETQRNKGNFPGRFSGRQFSNSRSEMNVSTLELGDSALYLCASTLGGPGTEAFFGQGTRLTVV.

This chain uses TRBV27 with TRBJ2-1, with D maybe TRBD1 (5 bases). Germline lookup yields CDR1 MNHEY and CDR2 SMNVEV (reference sequence). CDR3 length: 15 residues. Trimming left V 4 bases short and J 5 bases short, with 15 bases between. CDR3 nucleotide sequence: TGTGCCAGCAGTTCCCCATCGAAGGGGAACAATGAGCAGTTCTTC. It is translated as CASSSPSKGNNEQFF.

The CDR3 DNA reads as TGTGCCAGCAGTCTAATACCGGGGTCAACCTACGAGCAGTACTTC. Amino acid sequence: CASSLIPGSTYEQYF. The chain is built from TRBV28 and TRBJ2-7; a possible D gene is TRBD2 (5 bases). From germline, CDR1 is MDHEN and CDR2 SYDVKM. V lost 5 bases, J lost 2 bases, and 16 bases lay in between. The CDR3 has 15 amino acids.

Turning to this clone: At the DNA level, this CDR3 is encoded by other sequences in the same sample as well. The chain employs TRBV6-4 and TRBJ2-7; D not resolved. Trimming took 4 bases from V and 5 from J, leaving 12 bases between them. The germline V gene encodes CDR1 MRHNA and CDR2 SNTAGT. The CDR3 covers 13 residues. The CDR3 protein is CASSAVVGNEQYF. The CDR3 DNA follows: TGTGCCAGCAGTGCCGTCGTTGGTAACGAGCAGTACTTC.

The V call is TRBV6-5, the J call TRBJ2-5; D could derive from TRBD1 or TRBD2 (6 bases each). The CDR3 loop spans 15 amino acids. The germline CDR1 and CDR2 sequences are MNHEY and SVGAGI. The V end was cut by 0 bases, the J end by 3 bases, with 11 bases between. CDR3 bases: TGTGCCAGCAGTTACTCGGGGGGCTTAGAAGAGACCCAGTACTTC. It codes for CASSYSGGLEETQYF.

The chain combines TRBV7-9 with TRBJ2-1; D gene unclear. CDR1 is SEHNR, CDR2 FQNEAQ, per germline (reference sequence). Trimming removed 1 base at V and 2 bases at J, with 12 bases between. This CDR3 has 16 amino acids. CDR3 nucleotides: TGTGCCAGCAGCTTAGTCGCAGGACCCGCCTACAATGAGCAGTTCTTC. The encoded protein is CASSLVAGPAYNEQFF.

CDR3 region: CASSLRTPFEKLFF. The CDR3 DNA is TGTGCCAGCAGCCTCCGGACCCCTTTTGAAAAACTGTTTTTT. The chain has TRBV7-2 and TRBJ1-4; D is unclear. The CDR3 sequence is 14 residues long. Germline V CDR1 and CDR2: SGHTA, FQGNSA. Trimming stripped 5 bases from V and 7 bases from J, with 14 bases between.

The chain carries TRBV18 and TRBJ2-7, with D perhaps TRBD1 or TRBD2 (5 bases each). V lost 1 base to trimming and J lost 6 bases, with 19 bases between them. CDR3 length equals 16 residues. Germline V gene data show CDR1 as KGHSH and CDR2 as LQKENI. CDR3 nucleotide sequence: TGTGCCAGCTCACCACACCCCGGGACGCATGGGGGCGAGCAGTACTTC. It is translated as CASSPHPGTHGGEQYF.

The gene calls are TRBV28 and TRBJ2-1; 9 bases are shared with TRBD2. V was clipped by 5 bases and J by 0 bases; unmatched bases: 5. The CDR3 has 16 amino acids. From germline, CDR1 is MDHEN and CDR2 SYDVKM. CDR3: CASSAFSGSSYNEQFF. CDR3 nucleotide sequence: TGTGCCAGCAGTGCCTTTAGCGGGAGCTCCTACAATGAGCAGTTCTTC.

The V and J genes are TRBV6-5 and TRBJ1-3; D is unresolved. V was cut by 5 bases and J by 4 bases, with 12 bases left in between. This CDR3 comprises 14 residues. Germline CDR1 and CDR2: MNHEY and SVGAGI. As DNA, the CDR3 is TGTGCCAGCAGTGTGAAGGTCCTAGGAAACACCATATATTTT. It yields the protein CASSVKVLGNTIYF.

V and J are TRBV14 and TRBJ2-5, with no clear D. V was pared by 1 base and J by 5 bases, with 14 bases between. CDR1 is SGHDN, CDR2 FVKESK, per germline. There are 15 residues in the CDR3. DNA for the CDR3: TGTGCCAGCAGCCAAGGCTACGTAGCCGGGGAGACCCAGTACTTC. It translates to CASSQGYVAGETQYF.

The CDR3 DNA reads as TGTGCCAGCACCCCCCGACGGCGAGCGAACACTGAAGCTTTCTTT. Translating it yields CASTPRRRANTEAFF. The rearrangement uses TRBV19 and TRBJ1-1; D gene uncertain. This CDR3 has 15 amino acids. Germline V gives CDR1 LNHDA, CDR2 SQIVND (reference sequence). V was shortened by 9 bases and J by 1 base, with 18 bases between the two germline ends.

This clone occurred once. The chain couples TRBV5-8 to TRBJ1-5; the D gene is possibly TRBD1 (5 bases). V was cut by 4 bases and J by 2 bases, with 10 bases left in between. This CDR3 comprises 14 residues. Germline V gives CDR1 SGHTS, CDR2 YDEGEE. This CDR3 is CASSPVGGNQPQHF. In nucleotides, the CDR3 is TGTGCCAGCAGCCCAGTAGGGGGCAATCAGCCCCAGCATTTT.

The V gene is TRBV7-6, the J gene TRBJ2-3; TRBD2 matches at 15 bases. J lost 6 bases, V lost 1 base, and 2 bases had no gene match. This CDR3 comprises 16 residues. CDR1 and CDR2 from the germline V gene are SGHVS and FNYEAQ. The CDR3 DNA is TGTGCCAGCAGCTTAGGGACTAGCGGGAGGGGCGATACGCAGTATTTT. Translating it yields CASSLGTSGRGDTQYF.

The gene calls are TRBV6-1 and TRBJ2-5; possible D gene TRBD1, 6 bases. Germline V gene data show CDR1 as MNHNS and CDR2 as SASEGT. V lost 0 bases and J lost 4, with 18 bases in between. The CDR3 contains 17 residues. This chain's CDR3 is CASSEARGRGVAETQYF. CDR3 coding DNA: TGTGCCAGCAGTGAAGCCCGCGGCAGGGGAGTTGCAGAGACCCAGTACTTC.

The rearrangement links TRBV21-1 to TRBJ1-3. TRBV21-1 corresponds to a pseudogene. CDR3 length equals 15 residues. Here the CDR3 reads CASSTPHWGGRTIYF. The CDR3 DNA follows: TGTGCCAGCAGCACCCCCCACTGGGGGGGCCGGACCATATATTTT.

The rearrangement joins TRBV7-2 to TRBJ2-1, with 9 bases fitting TRBD2. The CDR3 covers 19 residues. The germline V gene has CDR1 SGHTA and CDR2 FQGNSA. V lost 0 bases to trimming and J lost 7 bases; unmatched junction nucleotides: 16. The chain's CDR3 is CASSLASVSGRAVVNEQFF. Written as DNA, the CDR3 is TGTGCCAGCAGCTTAGCGTCGGTTAGCGGGAGAGCGGTAGTGAATGAGCAGTTCTTC.

This clone appeared once. The chain is built from TRBV18 and TRBJ1-2; D remains unclear. Germline assignment: CDR1 KGHSH and CDR2 LQKENI. Deletions cut 5 bases from V and 2 bases from J, with 15 bases between. CDR3 length: 15 amino acids. This CDR3 reads CASSILEARNYGYTF. DNA of the CDR3: TGTGCCAGCTCAATTCTGGAAGCACGCAACTATGGCTACACCTTC.

The rearrangement links TRBV30 to TRBJ1-5; no firm D call. Germline V CDR1 and CDR2: GTSNPN, SVGIG (reference sequence). This CDR3 spans 15 amino acids. Trimming removed 1 base from V and 1 base from J, with 11 bases in between. The chain's CDR3 is CAWSGAPGSNQPQHF. The CDR3 region has the DNA TGTGCCTGGAGTGGAGCGCCGGGGAGCAATCAGCCCCAGCATTTT.

This clone has only one observation. V gene TRBV6-1 combines with J gene TRBJ2-6; weak D call: TRBD2 (5 bases). The germline V and J ends were trimmed by 6 bases and 2 bases, with 5 bases remaining between them. The CDR3 covers 13 residues. In germline, CDR1 is MNHNS, CDR2 SASEGT. CDR3 amino acids: CASRGAGANVLTF. The DNA for the CDR3 is TGTGCCAGCAGGGGAGCTGGGGCCAACGTCCTGACTTTC.

This chain connects TRBV30 to TRBJ2-7; TRBD1 agrees at 9 bases. V lost 3 bases and J lost 0; bases outside the gene matches: 3. Germline CDR1 GTSNPN, CDR2 SVGIG (reference sequence). The CDR3 spans 14 residues. The DNA for the CDR3 is TGTGCCTGGAGCCAGACAGGGGGCTCCTACGAGCAGTACTTC. It encodes CAWSQTGGSYEQYF.

The V gene is TRBV18, the J gene TRBJ1-4; maybe TRBD1 (5 bases). This CDR3 has 13 amino acids. CDR1 and CDR2 from the germline V gene are KGHSH and LQKENI. V was clipped by 5 bases and J by 8 bases, with 12 bases between them. CDR3 protein: CASSTGGREKLFF. The CDR3 DNA follows: TGTGCCAGCTCAACAGGAGGTCGGGAAAAACTGTTTTTT.

The chain is built from TRBV19 and TRBJ1-4; no definite D call. Trimming left V 8 bases short and J 0 bases short, with 10 bases between. Germline lookup yields CDR1 LNHDA and CDR2 SQIVND (reference sequence). The CDR3 has 14 residues. The CDR3 bases are TGTGCCAGTCTTGGACCGGCAACTAATGAAAAACTGTTTTTT. Translating gives CASLGPATNEKLFF.